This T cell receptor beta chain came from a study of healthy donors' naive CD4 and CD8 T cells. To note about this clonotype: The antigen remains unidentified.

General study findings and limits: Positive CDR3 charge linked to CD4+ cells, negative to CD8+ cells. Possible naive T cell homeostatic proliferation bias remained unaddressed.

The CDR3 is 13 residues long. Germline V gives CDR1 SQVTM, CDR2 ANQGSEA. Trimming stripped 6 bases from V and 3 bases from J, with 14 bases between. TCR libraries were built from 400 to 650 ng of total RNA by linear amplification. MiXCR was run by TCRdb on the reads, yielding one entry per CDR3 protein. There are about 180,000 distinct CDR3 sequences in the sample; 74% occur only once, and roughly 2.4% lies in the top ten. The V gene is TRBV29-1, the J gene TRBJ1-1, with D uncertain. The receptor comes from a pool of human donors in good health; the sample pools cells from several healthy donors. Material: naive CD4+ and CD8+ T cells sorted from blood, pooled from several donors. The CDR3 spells CSVVDGSDTEAFF. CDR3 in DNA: TGCAGCGTAGTGGACGGAAGCGACACTGAAGCTTTCTTT.